This T cell receptor (beta chain) emerged from a study of cytomegalovirus exposure and HLA in healthy donors. About the study: Tens of millions of unique TCR sequences came from HLA-typed donors in an early release.

It was with 60 Vbeta and 13 Jbeta primers that the PCR ran. Sequenced by immunoSEQ multiplex PCR; TCRdb stores in-frame clones only, minus some. The sample contains some 100,000 clones, 77% of which appear only once. Each of the donors was a healthy bone marrow donor. CDR1 MDHEN and CDR2 SYDVKM come from the germline V gene. Trimming shortened V by 5 bases and J by 8 bases, and 18 bases separated the two germline ends. The CDR3 consists of 15 residues. This clonotype was obtained from a man aged 35 to 55 in good health and CMV-seropositive. The specimen was PBMCs. This sequence joins TRBV28 and TRBJ2-2, with D unresolved. The CDR3: CASSQRHSSTGELFF. CDR3 nucleotides: TGTGCCAGCAGTCAAAGACACTCATCGACGGGGGAGCTGTTTTTT.